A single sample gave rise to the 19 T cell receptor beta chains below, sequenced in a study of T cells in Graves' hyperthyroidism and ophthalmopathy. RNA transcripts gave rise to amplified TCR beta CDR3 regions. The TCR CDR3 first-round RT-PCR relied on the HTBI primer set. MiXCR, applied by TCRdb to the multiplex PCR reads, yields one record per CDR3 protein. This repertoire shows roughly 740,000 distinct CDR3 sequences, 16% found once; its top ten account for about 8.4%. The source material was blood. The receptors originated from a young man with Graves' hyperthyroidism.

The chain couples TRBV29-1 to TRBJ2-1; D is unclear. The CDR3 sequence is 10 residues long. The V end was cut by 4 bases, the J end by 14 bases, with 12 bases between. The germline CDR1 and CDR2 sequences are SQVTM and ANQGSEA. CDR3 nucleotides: TGCAGCGTTGGATCCGCGACGGAGTTCTTC. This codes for CSVGSATEFF.

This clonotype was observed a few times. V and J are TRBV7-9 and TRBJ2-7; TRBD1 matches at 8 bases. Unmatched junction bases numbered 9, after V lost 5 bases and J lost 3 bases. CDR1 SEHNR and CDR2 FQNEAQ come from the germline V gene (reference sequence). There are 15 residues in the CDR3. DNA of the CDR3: TGTGCCAGCAGCGGATTCGACAGGGGCGGCTACGAGCAGTACTTC. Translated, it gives CASSGFDRGGYEQYF.

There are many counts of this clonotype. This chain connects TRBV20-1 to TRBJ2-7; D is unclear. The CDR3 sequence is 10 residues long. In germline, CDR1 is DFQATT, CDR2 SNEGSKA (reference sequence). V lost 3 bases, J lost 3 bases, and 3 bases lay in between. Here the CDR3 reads CSASDYEQYF. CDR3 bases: TGCAGTGCTAGTGACTACGAGCAGTACTTC.

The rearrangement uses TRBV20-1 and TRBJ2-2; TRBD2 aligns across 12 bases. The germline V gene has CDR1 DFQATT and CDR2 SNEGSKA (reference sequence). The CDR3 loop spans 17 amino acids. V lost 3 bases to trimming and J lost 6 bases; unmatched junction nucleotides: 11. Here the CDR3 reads CSASWASGRESAGELFF. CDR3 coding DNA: TGCAGTGCTAGTTGGGCTAGCGGGAGGGAAAGCGCCGGGGAGCTGTTTTTT.

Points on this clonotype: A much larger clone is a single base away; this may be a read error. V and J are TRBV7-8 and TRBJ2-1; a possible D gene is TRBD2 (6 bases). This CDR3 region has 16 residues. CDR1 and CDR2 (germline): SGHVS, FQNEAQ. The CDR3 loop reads CASSLLAGPSYDEQFF. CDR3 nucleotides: TGTGCCAGCAGCCTATTGGCGGGACCCTCCTACGATGAGCAGTTCTTC.

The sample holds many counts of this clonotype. The CDR3 coding sequence is TGTGCCAGCAAGGTCAGCGGGAGTTCCTACGAGCAGTACTTC. It codes for CASKVSGSSYEQYF. The V and J genes are TRBV28 and TRBJ2-7, with 8 bases identical to TRBD2. Germline lookup yields CDR1 MDHEN and CDR2 SYDVKM. This CDR3 comprises 14 residues. Unmatched junction bases numbered 6, after V lost 7 bases and J lost 1 base.

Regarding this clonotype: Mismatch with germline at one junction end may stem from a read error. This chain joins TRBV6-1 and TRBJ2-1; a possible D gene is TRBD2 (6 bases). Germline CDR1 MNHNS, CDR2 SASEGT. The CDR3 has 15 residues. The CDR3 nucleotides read TGTGCCATCAGTGAGCGGGTAGATGTAATCAATGAGCAGTTCTTC. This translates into CAISERVDVINEQFF.

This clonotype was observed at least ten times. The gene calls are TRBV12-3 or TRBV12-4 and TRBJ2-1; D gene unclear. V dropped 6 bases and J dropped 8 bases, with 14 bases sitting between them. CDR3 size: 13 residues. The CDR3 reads CASSLGYEDEQFF. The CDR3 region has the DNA TGTGCCAGCAGCCTAGGATATGAGGATGAGCAGTTCTTC.

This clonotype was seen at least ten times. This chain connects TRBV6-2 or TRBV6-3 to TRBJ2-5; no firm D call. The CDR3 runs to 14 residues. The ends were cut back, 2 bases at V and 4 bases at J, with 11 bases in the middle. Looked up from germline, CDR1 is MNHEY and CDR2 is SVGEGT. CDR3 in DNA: TGTGCCAGCAGTTACGGTTACAGCGTAGAGACCCAGTACTTC. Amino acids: CASSYGYSVETQYF.

The CDR3 sequence: CASKAGRASGEQFF. The CDR3 nucleotides read TGTGCCAGCAAGGCCGGGAGGGCCTCTGGTGAGCAGTTCTTC. The V gene is TRBV11-3, the J gene TRBJ2-1, with 8 positions matching TRBD2. The CDR3 consists of 14 residues. V gave up 7 bases and J gave up 9 bases; unmatched junction bases: 11. The germline gives CDR1 SGHNT, CDR2 YENEEA.

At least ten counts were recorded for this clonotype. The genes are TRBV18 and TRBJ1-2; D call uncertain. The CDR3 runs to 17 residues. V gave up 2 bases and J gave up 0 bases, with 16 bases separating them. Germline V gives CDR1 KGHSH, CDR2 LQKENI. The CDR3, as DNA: TGTGCCAGCTCACCAGCGTCGGCAGGCCTAGCTAACTATGGCTACACCTTC. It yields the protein CASSPASAGLANYGYTF.

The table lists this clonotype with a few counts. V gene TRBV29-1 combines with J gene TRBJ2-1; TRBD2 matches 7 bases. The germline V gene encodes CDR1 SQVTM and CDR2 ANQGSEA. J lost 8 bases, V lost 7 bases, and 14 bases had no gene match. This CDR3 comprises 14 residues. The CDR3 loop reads CSATGVGGPYEQFF. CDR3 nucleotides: TGCAGCGCTACTGGGGTGGGAGGGCCCTATGAGCAGTTCTTC.

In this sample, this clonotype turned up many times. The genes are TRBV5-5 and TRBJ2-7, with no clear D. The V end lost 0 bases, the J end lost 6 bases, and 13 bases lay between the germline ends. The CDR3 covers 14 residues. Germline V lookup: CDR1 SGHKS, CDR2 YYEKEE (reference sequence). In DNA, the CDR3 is TGTGCCAGCAGCTTGGCGGATCCCGCTGGCGAGCAGTACTTC. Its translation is CASSLADPAGEQYF.

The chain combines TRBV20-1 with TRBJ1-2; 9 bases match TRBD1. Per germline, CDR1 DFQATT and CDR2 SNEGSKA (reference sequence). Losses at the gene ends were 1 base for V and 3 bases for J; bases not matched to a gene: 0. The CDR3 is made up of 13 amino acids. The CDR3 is CSARGDRDYGYTF. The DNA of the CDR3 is TGCAGTGCTAGAGGGGACAGGGACTATGGCTACACCTTC.

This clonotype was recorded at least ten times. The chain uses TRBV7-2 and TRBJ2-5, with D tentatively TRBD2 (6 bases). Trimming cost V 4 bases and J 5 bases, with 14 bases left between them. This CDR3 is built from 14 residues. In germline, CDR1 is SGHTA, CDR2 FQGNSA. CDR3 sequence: CASSSPGLWETQYF. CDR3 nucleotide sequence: TGTGCCAGCAGCTCCCCGGGACTGTGGGAGACCCAGTACTTC.

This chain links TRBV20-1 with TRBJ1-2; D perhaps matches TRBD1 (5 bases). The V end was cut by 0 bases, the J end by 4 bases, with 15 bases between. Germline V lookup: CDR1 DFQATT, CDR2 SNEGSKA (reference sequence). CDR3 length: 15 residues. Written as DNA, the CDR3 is TGCAGTGCTAGAGAGAGAGGGAGGGGTTCCTATGGCTACACCTTC. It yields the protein CSARERGRGSYGYTF.

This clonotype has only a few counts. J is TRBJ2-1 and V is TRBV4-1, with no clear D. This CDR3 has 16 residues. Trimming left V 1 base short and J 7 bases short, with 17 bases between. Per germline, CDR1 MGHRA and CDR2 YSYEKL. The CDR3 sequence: CASSQVSRLQQNEQFF. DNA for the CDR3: TGCGCCAGCAGCCAAGTTTCGCGGCTGCAACAGAATGAGCAGTTCTTC.

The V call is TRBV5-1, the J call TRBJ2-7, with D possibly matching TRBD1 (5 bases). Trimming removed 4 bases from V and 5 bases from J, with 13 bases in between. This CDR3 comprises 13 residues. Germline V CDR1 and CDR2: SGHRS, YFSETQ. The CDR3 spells CASSGVFRDEQYF. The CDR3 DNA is TGCGCCAGCAGCGGGGTTTTCAGGGACGAGCAGTACTTC.

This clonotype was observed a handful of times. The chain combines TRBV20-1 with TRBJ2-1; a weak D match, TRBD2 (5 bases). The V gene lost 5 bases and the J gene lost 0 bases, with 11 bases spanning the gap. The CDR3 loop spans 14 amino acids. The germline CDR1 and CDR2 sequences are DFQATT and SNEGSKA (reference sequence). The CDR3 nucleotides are TGCAGTGCTTGGACTTCAAGCTCCTACAATGAGCAGTTCTTC. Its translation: CSAWTSSSYNEQFF.